A selection of T cell receptor beta chains follows, all from one sample in a study of blood T cell repertoires in COVID-19. Sequenced by immunoSEQ multiplex PCR; TCRdb stores in-frame clones only, minus some. The sample has over 60,000 clones, about 81% seen once. Sequencing was carried out using peripheral blood. Source of these receptors: a human donor in a cohort sampled during active COVID-19. The CDR3 runs from the conserved cysteine through the conserved F or W. A D gene is named only where the DNA matches it firmly. Only some rows state a clone size, as once, few, many or a class for expanded clones.

j_call cdr3_length clone_size d_call v_call cdr3_aa cdr3_nt
TRBJ2-1 12 once - TRBV28 CASSLSTNEQFF TGTGCCAGCAGTTTGAGTACCAATGAGCAGTTCTTC
TRBJ1-1 13 - - TRBV1 CTSWKGATFEAFF TGCACCAGCTGGAAAGGGGCTACTTTTGAAGCTTTCTTT
TRBJ1-1 13 - TRBD1 TRBV29-1 CSVVTGSNTEAFF TGCAGCGTTGTGACAGGGTCGAACACTGAAGCTTTCTTT
TRBJ2-7 14 - TRBD2 TRBV20-1 CSASATSVGHEQYF TGCAGTGCTAGTGCGACTAGCGTAGGCCACGAGCAGTACTTC
TRBJ1-2 15 - - TRBV9 CASSPSPGGYYGYTF TGTGCCAGCAGCCCCAGTCCTGGGGGGTACTATGGCTACACCTTC
TRBJ2-3 16 once TRBD2 TRBV5-1 CASSLGAGVGTDTQYF TGCGCCAGCAGCTTGGGAGCGGGAGTTGGCACAGATACGCAGTATTTT
TRBJ2-1 15 - TRBD2 TRBV7-7 CASSLQLAGMDEQFF TGTGCTAGCAGCTTACAACTAGCGGGAATGGATGAGCAGTTCTTC
TRBJ2-7 16 - TRBD2 TRBV4-3 CASSQGGRGGSYEQYF TGCGCCAGCAGCCAAGGAGGGAGGGGAGGCTCCTACGAGCAGTACTTC
TRBJ2-1 14 - - TRBV7-3 CASSQQGLGNEQFF TGTGCCAGCAGCCAGCAGGGTCTAGGCAATGAGCAGTTCTTC
TRBJ2-1 15 - TRBD2 TRBV5-1 CASSLGTSGDNEQFF TGCGCCAGCAGCTTAGGGACTAGCGGGGACAATGAGCAGTTCTTC
TRBJ2-1 15 few TRBD2 TRBV5-1 CASSLASGPYNEQFF TGCGCCAGCAGCTTGGCTAGCGGCCCCTACAATGAGCAGTTCTTC
TRBJ1-5 15 few TRBD1 TRBV7-8 CASSPWSRGDQPQHF TGTGCCAGCAGTCCATGGAGCAGGGGGGATCAGCCCCAGCATTTT
TRBJ1-2 11 - TRBD1 TRBV3-1/TRBV3-2 CASRARTGATF TGTGCCAGCCGAGCTCGGACAGGGGCCACCTTC
TRBJ1-1 20 - - TRBV11-3 CASSLDHEGGRVNLNTEAFF TGTGCCAGCAGCTTAGATCACGAGGGGGGGCGGGTCAACCTGAACACTGAAGCTTTCTTT
TRBJ2-5 13 - - TRBV6-6 CASTPGSQETQYF TGTGCCAGCACTCCCGGGTCCCAAGAGACCCAGTACTTC
TRBJ2-1 16 - - TRBV21-1 CASSKRGPQTPNEQFF TGTGCCAGCAGCAAAAGGGGCCCTCAAACCCCAAATGAGCAGTTCTTC
TRBJ2-7 12 - TRBD1 TRBV11-2 CASSGRRQGEYF TGTGCCAGCAGCGGACGGAGACAGGGGGAGTACTTC
TRBJ1-1 15 - - TRBV5-8 CASHERALMNTEAFF TGTGCCAGCCACGAGAGGGCCCTAATGAACACTGAAGCTTTCTTT
TRBJ2-7 13 few - TRBV3-1/TRBV3-2 CASSQGLLGEQYF TGTGCCAGCAGCCAAGGCCTCCTCGGGGAGCAGTACTTC
TRBJ2-7 13 - - TRBV7-8 CASSFGILYEQYF TGTGCCAGCAGCTTCGGGATTCTTTACGAGCAGTACTTC
TRBJ2-1 16 - TRBD2 TRBV27 CASSISRTSSYNEQFF TGTGCCAGCAGTATATCGAGGACTAGCTCCTACAATGAGCAGTTCTTC